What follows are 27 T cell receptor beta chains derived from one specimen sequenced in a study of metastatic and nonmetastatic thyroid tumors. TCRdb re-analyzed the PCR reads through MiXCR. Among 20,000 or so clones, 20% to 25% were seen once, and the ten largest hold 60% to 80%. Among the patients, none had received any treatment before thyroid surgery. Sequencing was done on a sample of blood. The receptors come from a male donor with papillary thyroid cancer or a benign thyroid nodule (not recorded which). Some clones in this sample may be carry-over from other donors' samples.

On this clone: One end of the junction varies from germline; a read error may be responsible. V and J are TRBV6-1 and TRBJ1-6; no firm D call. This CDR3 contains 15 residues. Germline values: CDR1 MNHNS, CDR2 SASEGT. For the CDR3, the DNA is TGTGCCAGCAGTGGGACTACCTACTATAATTCACCGCTCGACTTT. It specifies CASSGTTYYNSPLDF.

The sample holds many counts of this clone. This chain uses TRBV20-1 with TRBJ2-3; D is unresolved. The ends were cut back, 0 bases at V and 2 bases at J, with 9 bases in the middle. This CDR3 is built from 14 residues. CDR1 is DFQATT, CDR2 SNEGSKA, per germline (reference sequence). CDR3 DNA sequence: TGCAGTGCTAGAGAACCATTAAACACAGATACGCAGTATTTT. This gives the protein CSAREPLNTDTQYF.

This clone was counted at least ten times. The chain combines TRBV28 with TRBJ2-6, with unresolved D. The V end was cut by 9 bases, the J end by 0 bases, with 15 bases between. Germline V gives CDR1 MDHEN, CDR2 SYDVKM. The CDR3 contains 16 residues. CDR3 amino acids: CASRKGESSGANVLTF. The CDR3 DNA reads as TGTGCCAGTCGTAAAGGTGAATCCTCTGGGGCCAACGTCCTGACTTTC.

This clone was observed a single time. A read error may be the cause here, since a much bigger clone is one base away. CDR3 bases: TGTGCCAGCAGCTCTCGGGCGGACACTGAAGCTTTCTTT. This translates into CASSSRADTEAFF. This chain uses TRBV7-6 with TRBJ1-1; unclear D gene. The CDR3 loop spans 13 amino acids. Germline V gene data show CDR1 as SGHVS and CDR2 as FNYEAQ. Trimming shortened V by 4 bases and J by 3 bases, and 9 bases separated the two germline ends.

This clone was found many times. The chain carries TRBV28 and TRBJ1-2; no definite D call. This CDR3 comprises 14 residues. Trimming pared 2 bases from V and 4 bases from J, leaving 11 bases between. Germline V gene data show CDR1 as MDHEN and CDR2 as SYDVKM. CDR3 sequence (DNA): TGTGCCAGCAGTTTAATAGGGAGGAGCTATGGCTACACCTTC. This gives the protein CASSLIGRSYGYTF.

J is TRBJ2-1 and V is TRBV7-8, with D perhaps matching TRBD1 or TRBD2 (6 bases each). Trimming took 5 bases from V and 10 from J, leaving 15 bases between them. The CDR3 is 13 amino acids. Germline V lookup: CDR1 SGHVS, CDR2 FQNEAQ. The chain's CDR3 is CASSPREQGEQFF. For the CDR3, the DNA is TGTGCCAGCAGCCCACGGGAGCAGGGGGAGCAGTTCTTC.

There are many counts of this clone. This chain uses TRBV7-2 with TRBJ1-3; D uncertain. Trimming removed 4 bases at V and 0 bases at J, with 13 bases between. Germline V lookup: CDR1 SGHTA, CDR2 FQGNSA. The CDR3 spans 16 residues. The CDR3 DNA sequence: TGTGCCAGCAGCTCTCAATACATATACTCTGGAAACACCATATATTTT. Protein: CASSSQYIYSGNTIYF.

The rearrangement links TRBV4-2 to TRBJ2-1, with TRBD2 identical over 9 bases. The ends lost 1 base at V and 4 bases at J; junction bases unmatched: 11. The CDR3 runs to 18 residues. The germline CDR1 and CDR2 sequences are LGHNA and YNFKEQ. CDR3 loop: CASSQVLLREGLYNEQFF. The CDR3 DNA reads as TGTGCCAGCAGCCAAGTCCTCTTGCGGGAGGGCTTATACAATGAGCAGTTCTTC.

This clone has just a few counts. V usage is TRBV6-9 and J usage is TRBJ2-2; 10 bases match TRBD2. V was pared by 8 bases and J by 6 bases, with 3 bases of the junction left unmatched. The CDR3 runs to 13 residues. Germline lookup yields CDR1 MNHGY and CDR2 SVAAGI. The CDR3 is CASLAGEAGELFF. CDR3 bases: TGTGCCAGCCTAGCGGGAGAGGCCGGGGAGCTGTTTTTT.

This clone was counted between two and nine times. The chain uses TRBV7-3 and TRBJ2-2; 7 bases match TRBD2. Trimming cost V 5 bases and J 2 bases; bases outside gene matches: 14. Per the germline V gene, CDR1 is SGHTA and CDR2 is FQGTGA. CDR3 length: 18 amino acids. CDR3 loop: CASSPQSGGGGNTGELFF. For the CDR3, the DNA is TGTGCCAGCAGCCCCCAGTCTGGGGGGGGGGGAAACACCGGGGAGCTGTTTTTT.

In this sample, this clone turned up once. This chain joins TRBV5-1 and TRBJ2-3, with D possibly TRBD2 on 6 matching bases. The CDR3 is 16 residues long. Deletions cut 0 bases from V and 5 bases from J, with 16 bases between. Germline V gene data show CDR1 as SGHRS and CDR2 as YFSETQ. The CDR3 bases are TGCGCCAGCAGCTTGGCCGGGACGGGAGCACGAGATACGCAGTATTTT. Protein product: CASSLAGTGARDTQYF.

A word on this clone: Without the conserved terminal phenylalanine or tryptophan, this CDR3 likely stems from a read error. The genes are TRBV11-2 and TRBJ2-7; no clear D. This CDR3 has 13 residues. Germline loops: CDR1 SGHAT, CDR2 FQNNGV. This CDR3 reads CASGLAQSYEQYS. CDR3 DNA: TGTGCCAGCGGCTTAGCTCAGTCCTACGAGCAGTACTCC.

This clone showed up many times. The CDR3 DNA sequence: TGTGCCAGCAGTGATAATTTAGCGGCCCCCTACGAGCAGTACTTC. This encodes CASSDNLAAPYEQYF. The chain joins TRBV6-1 to TRBJ2-7, with D perhaps matching TRBD2 (6 bases). In germline, CDR1 is MNHNS, CDR2 SASEGT. The CDR3 loop spans 15 amino acids. The ends were cut back, 3 bases at V and 2 bases at J, with 14 bases in the middle.

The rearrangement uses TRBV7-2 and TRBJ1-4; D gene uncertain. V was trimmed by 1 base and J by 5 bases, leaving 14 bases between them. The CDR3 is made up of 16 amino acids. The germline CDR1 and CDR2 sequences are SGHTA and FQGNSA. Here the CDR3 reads CASSLGGQRINEKLFF. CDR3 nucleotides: TGTGCCAGCAGCTTAGGAGGGCAGCGGATAAATGAAAAACTGTTTTTT.

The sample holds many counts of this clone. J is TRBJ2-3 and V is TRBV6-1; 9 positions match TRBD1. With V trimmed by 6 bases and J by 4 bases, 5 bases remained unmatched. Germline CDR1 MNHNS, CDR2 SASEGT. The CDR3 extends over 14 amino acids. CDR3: CASSLGQGSDTQYF. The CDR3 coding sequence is TGTGCCAGCAGCCTCGGACAGGGGTCAGATACGCAGTATTTT.

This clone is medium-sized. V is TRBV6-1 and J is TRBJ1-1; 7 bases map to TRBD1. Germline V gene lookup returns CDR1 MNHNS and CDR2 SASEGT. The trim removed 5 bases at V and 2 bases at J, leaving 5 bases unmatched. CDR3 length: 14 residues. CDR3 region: CASSLNRGNTEAFF. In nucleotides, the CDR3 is TGTGCCAGCAGTCTAAACAGGGGTAACACTGAAGCTTTCTTT.

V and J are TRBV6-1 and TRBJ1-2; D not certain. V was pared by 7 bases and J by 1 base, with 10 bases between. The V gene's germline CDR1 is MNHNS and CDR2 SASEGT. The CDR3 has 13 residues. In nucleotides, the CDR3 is TGTGCCAGCAAGATGACATTTAACTATGGCTACACCTTC. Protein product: CASKMTFNYGYTF.

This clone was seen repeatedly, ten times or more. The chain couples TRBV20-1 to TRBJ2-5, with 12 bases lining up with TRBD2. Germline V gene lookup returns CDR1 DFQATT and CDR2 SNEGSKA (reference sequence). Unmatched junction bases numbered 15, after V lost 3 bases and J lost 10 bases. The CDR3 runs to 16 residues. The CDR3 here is CSASPEAASGGGDQYF. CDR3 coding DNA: TGCAGTGCTAGCCCGGAAGCGGCTAGCGGGGGGGGAGACCAGTACTTC.

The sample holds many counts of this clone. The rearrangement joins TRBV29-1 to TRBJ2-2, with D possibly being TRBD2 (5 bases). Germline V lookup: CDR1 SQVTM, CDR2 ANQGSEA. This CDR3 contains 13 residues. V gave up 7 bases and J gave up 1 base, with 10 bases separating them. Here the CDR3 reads CSAWSGNTGELFF. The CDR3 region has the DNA TGCAGCGCTTGGAGCGGGAACACCGGGGAGCTGTTTTTT.

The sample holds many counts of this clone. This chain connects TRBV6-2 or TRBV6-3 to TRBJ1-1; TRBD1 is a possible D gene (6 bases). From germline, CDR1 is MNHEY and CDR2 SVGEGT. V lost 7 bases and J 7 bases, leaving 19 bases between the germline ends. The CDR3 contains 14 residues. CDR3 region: CASTKQGRGLEAFF. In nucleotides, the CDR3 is TGTGCCAGCACCAAACAGGGAAGGGGACTTGAAGCTTTCTTT.

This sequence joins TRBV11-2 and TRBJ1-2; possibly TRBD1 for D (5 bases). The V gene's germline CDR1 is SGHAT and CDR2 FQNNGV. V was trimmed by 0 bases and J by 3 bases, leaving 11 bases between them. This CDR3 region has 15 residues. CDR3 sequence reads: CASSLEPGSYYGYTF. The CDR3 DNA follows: TGTGCCAGCAGCTTAGAGCCAGGGTCCTACTATGGCTACACCTTC.

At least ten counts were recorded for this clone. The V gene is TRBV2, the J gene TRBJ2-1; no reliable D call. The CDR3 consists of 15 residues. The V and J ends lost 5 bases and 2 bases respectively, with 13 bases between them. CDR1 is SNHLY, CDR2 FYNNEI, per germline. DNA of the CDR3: TGTGCCAGCAGTAGGATGGCCGGTCCCTACAATGAGCAGTTCTTC. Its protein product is CASSRMAGPYNEQFF.

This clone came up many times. CDR3 nucleotide sequence: TGTGCCAGCAGTTTAGTATGGACAGGGAACTCACCCCTCCACTTT. Protein sequence: CASSLVWTGNSPLHF. This chain uses TRBV12-3 or TRBV12-4 with TRBJ1-6; 8 nucleotides align to TRBD1. Trimming removed 1 base from V and 10 bases from J; junction bases left unmatched: 6. The CDR3 has 15 amino acids.

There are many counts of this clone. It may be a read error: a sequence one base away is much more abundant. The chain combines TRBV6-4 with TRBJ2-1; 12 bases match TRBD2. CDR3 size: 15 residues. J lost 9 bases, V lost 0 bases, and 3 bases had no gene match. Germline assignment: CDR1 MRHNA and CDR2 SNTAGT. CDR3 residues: CASSDSTSGSSEQFF. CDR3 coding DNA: TGTGCCAGCAGTGACTCGACTAGCGGGAGCAGTGAGCAGTTCTTC.

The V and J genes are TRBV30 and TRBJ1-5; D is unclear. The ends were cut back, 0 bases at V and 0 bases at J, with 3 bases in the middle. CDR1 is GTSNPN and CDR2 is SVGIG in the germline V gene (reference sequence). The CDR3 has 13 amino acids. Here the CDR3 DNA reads TGTGCCTGGAGTGTAGATAGCAATCAGCCCCAGCATTTT. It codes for CAWSVDSNQPQHF.

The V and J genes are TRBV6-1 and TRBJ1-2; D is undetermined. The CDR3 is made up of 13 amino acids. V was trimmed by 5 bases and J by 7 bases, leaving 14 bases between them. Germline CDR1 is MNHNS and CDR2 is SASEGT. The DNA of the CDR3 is TGTGCCAGCAGTTTTTCTAGGACCGGTGGCTACACCTTC. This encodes CASSFSRTGGYTF.

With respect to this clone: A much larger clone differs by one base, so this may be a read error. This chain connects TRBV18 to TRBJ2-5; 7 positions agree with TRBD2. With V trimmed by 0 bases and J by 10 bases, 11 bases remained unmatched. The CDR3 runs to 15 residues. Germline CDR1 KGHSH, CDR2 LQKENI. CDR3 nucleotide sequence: TGTGCCAGCTCACCACCAGGCGGGAGCAAAAAGAACCAGTACTTC. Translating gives CASSPPGGSKKNQYF. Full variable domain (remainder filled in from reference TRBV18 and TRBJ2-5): NAGVMQNPRHLVRRRGQEARLRCSPMKGHSHVYWYRQLPEEGLKFMVYLQKENIIDESGMPKERFSAEFPKEGPSILRIQQVVRGDSAAYFCASSPPGGSKKNQYFGPGTRLLVL.